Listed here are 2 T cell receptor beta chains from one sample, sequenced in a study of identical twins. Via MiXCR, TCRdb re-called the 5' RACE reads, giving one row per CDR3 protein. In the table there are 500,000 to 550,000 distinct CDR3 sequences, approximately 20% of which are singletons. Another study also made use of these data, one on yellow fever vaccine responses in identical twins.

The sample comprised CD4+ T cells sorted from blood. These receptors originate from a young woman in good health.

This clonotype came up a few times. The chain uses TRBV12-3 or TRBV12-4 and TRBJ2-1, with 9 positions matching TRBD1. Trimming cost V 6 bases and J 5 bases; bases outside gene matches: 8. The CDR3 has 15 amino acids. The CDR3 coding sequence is TGTGCCAGCAGGCCAGGGGGACAGGGAAACAATGAGCAGTTCTTC. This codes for CASRPGGQGNNEQFF.

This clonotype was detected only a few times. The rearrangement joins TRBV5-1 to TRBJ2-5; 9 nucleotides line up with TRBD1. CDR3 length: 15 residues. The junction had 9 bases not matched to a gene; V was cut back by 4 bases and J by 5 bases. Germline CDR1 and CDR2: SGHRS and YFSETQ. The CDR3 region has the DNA TGCGCCAGCAGCCTCGGGACAGGGTCTGGTGAGACCCAGTACTTC. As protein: CASSLGTGSGETQYF.